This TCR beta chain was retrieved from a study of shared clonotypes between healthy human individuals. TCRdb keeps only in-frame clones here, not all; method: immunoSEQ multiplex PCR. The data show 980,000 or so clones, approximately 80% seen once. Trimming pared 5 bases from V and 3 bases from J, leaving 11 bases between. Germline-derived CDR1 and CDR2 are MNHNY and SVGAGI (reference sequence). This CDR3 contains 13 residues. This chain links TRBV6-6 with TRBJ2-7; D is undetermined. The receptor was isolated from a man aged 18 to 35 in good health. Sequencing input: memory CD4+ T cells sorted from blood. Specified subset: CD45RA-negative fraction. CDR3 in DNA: TGTGCCAGCAGTCTACCGGGCAGCTACGAGCAGTACTTC. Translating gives CASSLPGSYEQYF.